These T cell receptor beta chains were read from a single sample in a study of T cells in Graves' hyperthyroidism and ophthalmopathy. TCRdb fed the multiplex PCR reads into MiXCR, producing one record per CDR3 protein. The table lists 640,000 or so distinct CDR3 sequences, roughly 14% of them singletons, with around 4.5% in the top ten. Specimen: blood. The receptors here all came from a woman between 35 and 50 years old with Graves' ophthalmopathy. Each CDR3 is given with its conserved first and last residue. A D gene is named only where the DNA matches it firmly. Some rows mark clone size as missing; the rest say once, few, many or name a class of expanded clone.

TGTGCCAGCAGTTTAGCTTACGGGGATACGCAGTATTTT | CASSLAYGDTQYF | - | TRBJ2-3 | TRBV12-3/TRBV12-4 | many
TGTGCCAGCAGCCGGGACAGGGCGTCTTTCGCCGGGGAGCTGTTTTTT | CASSRDRASFAGELFF | TRBD1 | TRBJ2-2 | TRBV3-1 | many
TGTGCCACCAGCAGAGATCGGCTGGGGACTGAAGCTTTCTTT | CATSRDRLGTEAFF | - | TRBJ1-1 | TRBV15 | -
TGTGCCAGCAGCCCCGGGAGTAGCGGGATGGAGACCCAGTACTTC | CASSPGSSGMETQYF | TRBD2 | TRBJ2-5 | TRBV7-3 | many
TGCGCCAGCAGCCAAGCTTCAGGGGGCGAAGAGACCCAGTACTTC | CASSQASGGEETQYF | TRBD1 | TRBJ2-5 | TRBV4-1 | -
TGCGCCAGCAGCTACGGGACTAGCGCCTCCTACGAGCAGTACTTC | CASSYGTSASYEQYF | TRBD2 | TRBJ2-7 | TRBV4-1 | few
TGTGCCAGCAGTCCATTACAGGGGGCGTATGAGCAGTACTTC | CASSPLQGAYEQYF | TRBD1 | TRBJ2-7 | TRBV12-3/TRBV12-4 | few
TGTGCCACAGGGACTAGCTCCTACGAGCAGTACTTC | CATGTSSYEQYF | TRBD2 | TRBJ2-7 | TRBV10-3 | many
TGTGCCAGCAGCCCGGACAGCACCTACGAGCAGTACTTC | CASSPDSTYEQYF | - | TRBJ2-7 | TRBV11-3 | many
TGTGCCAGCAGTTACTCGGGGACAGTGATAAACTATGGCTACACCTTC | CASSYSGTVINYGYTF | TRBD1 | TRBJ1-2 | TRBV6-5 | many
TGCAGTGCTAGACGGGGCGGGGAGACCCAGTACTTC | CSARRGGETQYF | - | TRBJ2-5 | TRBV20-1 | many
TGCAGCGTTGAAGTCGGGGATGAGACCCAGTACTTC | CSVEVGDETQYF | - | TRBJ2-5 | TRBV29-1 | many
TGTGCCAGTAGTATTGAGCCAGGGATGGGGTACGAGCAGTACTTC | CASSIEPGMGYEQYF | - | TRBJ2-7 | TRBV19 | -
TGTGCCTGGAGTACAATAAAAGGCAATAGCAATCAGCCCCAGCATTTT | CAWSTIKGNSNQPQHF | - | TRBJ1-5 | TRBV30 | few
TGTGCCAGCATCGAGCAACTCCATGGGCAGTTCTTC | CASIEQLHGQFF | - | TRBJ2-1 | TRBV6-1 | -
TGTGACAGCAGTTCTGGTTTGATCCAAGAGACCCAGTACTTC | CDSSSGLIQETQYF | - | TRBJ2-5 | TRBV12-3/TRBV12-4 | -
TGTGCCAGCAGCCAAGCCCTCCTGGGACAGGCCGGCACTGAAGCTTTCTTT | CASSQALLGQAGTEAFF | TRBD1 | TRBJ1-1 | TRBV14 | -
TGTGCCAGCAGTGACGGACTAGCGGGAGGATACGAGCAGTACTTC | CASSDGLAGGYEQYF | TRBD2 | TRBJ2-7 | TRBV6-1 | -
TGTGCCAGCAGCCCGCACAGGAGCTCCTACGAGCAGTACTTC | CASSPHRSSYEQYF | - | TRBJ2-7 | TRBV28 | many
TGCGCCAGCAGCAAAGGGACTAGCGGGAGGGAAGAGACCCAGTACTTC | CASSKGTSGREETQYF | TRBD2 | TRBJ2-5 | TRBV5-1 | many
TGTGCCAGCAGTTACCCGATGGGCAGGGCAGTCTCCTACGAGCAGTACTTC | CASSYPMGRAVSYEQYF | - | TRBJ2-7 | TRBV6-2/TRBV6-3 | many
TGTGCCAGCAGCACTAGCGGGAACACCGGGGAGCTGTTTTTT | CASSTSGNTGELFF | TRBD2 | TRBJ2-2 | TRBV13 | many
TGTGCCAGCAGGGCGGTAGCGGGAGCCCCCGGGGAGCTGTTTTTT | CASRAVAGAPGELFF | TRBD2 | TRBJ2-2 | TRBV7-6 | many
TGTGCCAGCAGCTATGGACACGGTGACTCCAATCAGCCCCAGCATTTT | CASSYGHGDSNQPQHF | - | TRBJ1-5 | TRBV5-5 | -
TGTGCCAGCAGCAACCGGGACACAAAGTATGAAGCTTTCTTT | CASSNRDTKYEAFF | - | TRBJ1-1 | TRBV7-6 | many
TGTGCCAGCAGCTTAGGGTCCTACTACGAGCAGTACTTC | CASSLGSYYEQYF | - | TRBJ2-7 | TRBV7-2 | many
TGTGCCAGCTCCCGGGACAGGGGCCATACCTACGAGCAGTACTTC | CASSRDRGHTYEQYF | TRBD1 | TRBJ2-7 | TRBV18 | many
TGTGCCAGCAGCCCCGTGGCGAGAGGAAACACCATATATTTT | CASSPVARGNTIYF | - | TRBJ1-3 | TRBV12-3/TRBV12-4 | many
TGTGCCAGCAGCCCCACCGGGACAGGCGAGCAGTACTTC | CASSPTGTGEQYF | TRBD1 | TRBJ2-7 | TRBV9 | few
TGTGCCAGCAGTTACACCCTGTCGCAGGGCCATGGCTACACCTTC | CASSYTLSQGHGYTF | - | TRBJ1-2 | TRBV6-5 | many
TGTGCCAGCAGTCCATTAGCGGGAGCCTTCGAGCAGTACTTC | CASSPLAGAFEQYF | TRBD2 | TRBJ2-7 | TRBV27 | few
TGTGCCAGCAGTTACCCGGTAGAGGATAGGGACCGAAGGTCCGGGGAGCTGTTTTTT | CASSYPVEDRDRRSGELFF | - | TRBJ2-2 | TRBV6-2/TRBV6-3 | -
TGCAGTGCTGAGGGGGCAGTGGCTTTCTTT | CSAEGAVAFF | TRBD1 | TRBJ1-1 | TRBV20-1 | many
TGTGCCAGCAGCCTGACCAGGATGCAAGAGACCCAGTACTTC | CASSLTRMQETQYF | - | TRBJ2-5 | TRBV6-5 | many
TGTGCCAGCAGTTTAGAGGATGAAGGTCAGCCCCAGCATTTT | CASSLEDEGQPQHF | - | TRBJ1-5 | TRBV28 | many
TGTGCCAGTAGTAACGGACAGGGGACCAACTATGGCTACACCTTC | CASSNGQGTNYGYTF | TRBD1 | TRBJ1-2 | TRBV19 | few
TGTGCCATCAGTGGGCGACCAGACGAGCAGTACTTC | CAISGRPDEQYF | - | TRBJ2-7 | TRBV10-3 | many
TGTGCCTGGAGTAAAGACAGCTGGGCCTACGAGCAGTACTTC | CAWSKDSWAYEQYF | - | TRBJ2-7 | TRBV30 | -
TGTGCCAGCAAGGATGGGCAGGCCGGGGAGCTGTTTTTT | CASKDGQAGELFF | - | TRBJ2-2 | TRBV6-1 | -
TGTGCCAGCAGACAGGGCTACGAGCAGTACTTC | CASRQGYEQYF | - | TRBJ2-7 | TRBV6-2/TRBV6-3 | many
TGCAGTGCGGAGGCCGCGGAGACAGCCTCCTACGAGCAGTACTTC | CSAEAAETASYEQYF | - | TRBJ2-7 | TRBV20-1 | many
TGTGCCAGCAGAAGGGACGTAGCCTACGAGCAGTACTTC | CASRRDVAYEQYF | - | TRBJ2-7 | TRBV27 | many
TGTGCCAGCAGTTCACCTCCTGACGAGCAGTACTTC | CASSSPPDEQYF | - | TRBJ2-7 | TRBV12-3/TRBV12-4 | many
TGTGCCACATCCCCCGAGGATCCTTCCTACGAGCAGTACTTC | CATSPEDPSYEQYF | - | TRBJ2-7 | TRBV10-3 | many
TGTGCCACCAGTGACCTAGCCTCAGGGGAGACCCAGTACTTC | CATSDLASGETQYF | - | TRBJ2-5 | TRBV24-1 | many
TGTGCCAGCAGCTTAGGAGCGGGAGGGAGCTCCTACGAGCAGTACTTC | CASSLGAGGSSYEQYF | TRBD2 | TRBJ2-7 | TRBV11-2 | -
TGCAGTGCCCTTGGACAGGGGATAAATCAGCCCCAGCATTTT | CSALGQGINQPQHF | TRBD1 | TRBJ1-5 | TRBV20-1 | many
TGTGCCAGCTCACCACGACTAGCGGCTATTCAGGGCCTCGAGCAGTACTTC | CASSPRLAAIQGLEQYF | TRBD2 | TRBJ2-7 | TRBV12-3/TRBV12-4 | -
TGCAGTGCTAAGGGGGGCGGCGCAGCCAAAAACATTCAGTACTTC | CSAKGGGAAKNIQYF | - | TRBJ2-4 | TRBV20-1 | few
TGTGCCAGCAGCTCCACTAGCGGGAGTGACTACGAGCAGTACTTC | CASSSTSGSDYEQYF | TRBD2 | TRBJ2-7 | TRBV9 | many
TGTGCCAGCAGCTTAGAAACTGTCGCTGTCGAGCAGTACTTC | CASSLETVAVEQYF | - | TRBJ2-7 | TRBV7-9 | many
TGCGCCAGCACCCCTTGGGGGTCCGGGGCCAACGTCCTGACTTTC | CASTPWGSGANVLTF | - | TRBJ2-6 | TRBV5-1 | -
TGCAGCGTCTGGGGAAGGGGCACCGGGGAGCTGTTTTTT | CSVWGRGTGELFF | - | TRBJ2-2 | TRBV29-1 | many
TGCAGTGCTAGGGGACAGGGGACGTTATACAATCAGCCCCAGCATTTT | CSARGQGTLYNQPQHF | TRBD1 | TRBJ1-5 | TRBV20-1 | -
TGTGCCAGCAGCCACGGGGGCCTTAACTACTTCTCCTACGATCAGTACTTC | CASSHGGLNYFSYDQYF | - | TRBJ2-7 | TRBV3-1 | -
TGTGCCACCAGTGATGCTAGCGGACAAGAGACCCAGTACTTC | CATSDASGQETQYF | TRBD2 | TRBJ2-5 | TRBV24-1 | many
TGTGCCAGCAGCTTGGGCAGGACTAACTATGGCTACACCTTC | CASSLGRTNYGYTF | - | TRBJ1-2 | TRBV7-8 | many
TGTGCCAGCAGTCCGAGGGAGCAGGGCAATCAGCCCCAGCATTTT | CASSPREQGNQPQHF | - | TRBJ1-5 | TRBV6-1 | -
TGCAGTGCTTCCCTTGCGGGCCGAAACACCGGGGAGCTGTTTTTT | CSASLAGRNTGELFF | - | TRBJ2-2 | TRBV20-1 | many